This T cell receptor beta chain was identified in a study of early T cells in non-severe SARS-CoV-2 infection. This clonotype was seen a few times. Its antigen is still unknown. Germline CDR1 and CDR2: SGHVS and FQNEAQ. This CDR3 region has 14 residues. V was shortened by 0 bases and J by 9 bases, with 12 bases between the two germline ends. Points from the study as a whole: VDJdb matching, biased toward anti-spike CD8 responses, missed private and CD4 specificities.

Each single cDNA molecule received a unique molecular identifier. TCRdb recomputed calls from the 5' RACE reads with MiXCR, one row per CDR3 protein. The profile covers about 55,000 distinct CDR3 sequences, with around an eighth appearing a single time and 1.3% to 1.5% taken by the ten largest. The sample consisted of whole blood. This clonotype originated in an adult who was a healthcare worker with PCR-confirmed SARS-CoV-2 infection or an uninfected control (not recorded which). J is TRBJ1-5 and V is TRBV7-8; no firm D call. The CDR3 sequence: CASSLAGIRMPQHF. Here the CDR3 DNA reads TGTGCCAGCAGCTTAGCTGGTATCCGGATGCCCCAGCATTTT.